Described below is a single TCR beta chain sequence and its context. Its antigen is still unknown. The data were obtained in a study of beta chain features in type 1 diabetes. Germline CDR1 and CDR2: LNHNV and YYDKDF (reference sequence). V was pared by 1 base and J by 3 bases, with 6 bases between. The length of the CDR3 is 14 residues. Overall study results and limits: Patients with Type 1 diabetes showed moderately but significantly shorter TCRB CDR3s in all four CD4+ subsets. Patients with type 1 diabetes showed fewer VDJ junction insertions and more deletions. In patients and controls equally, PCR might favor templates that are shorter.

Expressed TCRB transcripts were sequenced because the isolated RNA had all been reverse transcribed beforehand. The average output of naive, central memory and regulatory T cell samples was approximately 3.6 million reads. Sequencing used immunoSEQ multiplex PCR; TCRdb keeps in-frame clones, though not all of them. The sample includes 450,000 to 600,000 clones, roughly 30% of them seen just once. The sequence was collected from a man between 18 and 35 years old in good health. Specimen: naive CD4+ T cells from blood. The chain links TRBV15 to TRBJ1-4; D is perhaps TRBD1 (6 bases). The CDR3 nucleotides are TGTGCCACCAGCAGAGGGACAGCTAATGAAAAACTGTTTTTT. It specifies CATSRGTANEKLFF.